The clone carrying this T cell receptor beta chain was counted once. Its specificity is unknown. Samples were taken at baseline and on day 1 of cycles 4 and 7. This sample was included in a study of OX40 agonist ivuxolimab in advanced cancers. Study information: Patients were dosed with the agonistic anti-OX40 (CD134) antibody ivuxolimab. Study-level points and caveats: People who partly responded at 0.1-3.0 mg/kg had some of the least clonal expansion seen.

Trimming removed 7 bases from V and 0 bases from J, with 19 bases in between. The CDR3 contains 18 residues. Germline assignment: CDR1 SNHLY and CDR2 FYNNEI. Sequenced by immunoSEQ multiplex PCR; TCRdb stores in-frame clones only, minus some. The repertoire holds roughly 89,000 clones, with around four fifths as singletons. Sequencing was performed on CD4+ or CD8+ T cells sorted from blood, taken in a trial of the OX40 agonist ivuxolimab. The rearrangement joins TRBV2 to TRBJ2-6, with a possible D match to TRBD2 (5 bases). The receptor was isolated from an adult with an advanced solid tumor such as melanoma, head and neck, liver or kidney cancer. The CDR3 region is CASTNRGLARSGANVLTF. In DNA, the CDR3 is TGTGCCAGCACTAACCGAGGATTAGCGCGCTCTGGGGCCAACGTCCTGACTTTC.